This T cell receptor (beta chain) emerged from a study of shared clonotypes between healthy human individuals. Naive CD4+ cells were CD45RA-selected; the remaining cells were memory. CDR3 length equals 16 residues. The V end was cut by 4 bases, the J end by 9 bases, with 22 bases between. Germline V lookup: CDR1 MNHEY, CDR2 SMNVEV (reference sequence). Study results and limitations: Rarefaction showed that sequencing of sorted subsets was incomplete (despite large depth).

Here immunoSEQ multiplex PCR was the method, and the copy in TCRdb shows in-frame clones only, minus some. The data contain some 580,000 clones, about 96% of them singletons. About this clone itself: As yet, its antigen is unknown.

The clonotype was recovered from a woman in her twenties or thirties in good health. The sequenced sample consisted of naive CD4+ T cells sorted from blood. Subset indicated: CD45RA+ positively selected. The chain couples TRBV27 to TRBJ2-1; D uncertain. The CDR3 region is CASSSSAALGYVEQFF. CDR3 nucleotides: TGTGCCAGCAGTTCAAGCGCGGCCTTGGGTTATGTTGAGCAGTTCTTC.